The 26 T cell receptor beta chains in this list originate from one sample, sequenced in a study of blood T cell repertoires in COVID-19. Only in-frame clones appear in the TCRdb table, and some are missing; sequencing was by immunoSEQ multiplex PCR. The sample has around 200,000 clones, approximately 86% seen once; the top ten hold roughly 2.5%. Sequenced input: peripheral blood. All receptors come from a man in his forties or fifties with active or convalescent COVID-19.

This chain links TRBV7-3 with TRBJ2-3; 10 bases map to TRBD1. V lost 3 bases and J lost 3; bases outside the gene matches: 6. Germline V gives CDR1 SGHTA, CDR2 FQGTGA. The CDR3 length is 16 residues. The CDR3 loop is CASSFTGTGVTDTQYF. The CDR3, as DNA: TGTGCCAGCAGCTTCACCGGGACAGGGGTGACAGATACGCAGTATTTT.

This rearrangement joins TRBV5-1 to TRBJ1-2; 10 bases align to TRBD1. V lost 4 bases, J lost 0 bases, and 3 bases stayed unmatched. The CDR3 contains 15 residues. Germline V gene data show CDR1 as SGHRS and CDR2 as YFSETQ. The chain's CDR3 is CASSNGQGANYGYTF. The CDR3, as DNA: TGCGCCAGCAGCAACGGACAGGGGGCTAACTATGGCTACACCTTC. Variable domain in full (rest from reference TRBV5-1 and TRBJ1-2): KAGVTQTPRYLIKTRGQQVTLSCSPISGHRSVSWYQQTPGQGLQFLFEYFSETQRNKGNFPGRFSGRQFSNSRSEMNVSTLELGDSALYLCASSNGQGANYGYTFGSGTRLTVV.

This clone has just one count. The chain carries TRBV6-5 and TRBJ2-2; 8 nucleotides agree with TRBD1. Germline loops: CDR1 MNHEY, CDR2 SVGAGI. V lost 6 bases and J lost 3; bases outside the gene matches: 3. There are 14 residues in the CDR3. In DNA form, the CDR3 reads TGTGCCAGCAGAATGACAGGGGACACCGGGGAGCTGTTTTTT. This encodes CASRMTGDTGELFF.

DNA of the CDR3: TGTGCCACCTACGCCCTAGCGGGGGTAGGGGAGACCCAGTACTTC. Its protein product is CATYALAGVGETQYF. The chain is built from TRBV28 and TRBJ2-5; the match to TRBD2 covers 10 bases. The V and J ends lost 10 bases and 5 bases, in that order; junction bases with no gene match: 13. Germline CDR1 MDHEN, CDR2 SYDVKM. This CDR3 spans 15 amino acids.

J is TRBJ2-4 and V is TRBV28; the D gene is possibly TRBD1 (5 bases). V was clipped by 3 bases and J by 0 bases, with 12 bases between them. Germline CDR1 is MDHEN and CDR2 is SYDVKM. This CDR3 has 16 residues. The CDR3 region has the DNA TGTGCCAGCAGTTTTGACAGCCTTCTAGCCAAAAACATTCAGTACTTC. Its translation: CASSFDSLLAKNIQYF.

J is TRBJ1-2 and V is TRBV4-2; a weak D match, TRBD1 (6 bases). Trimming stripped 2 bases from V and 3 bases from J, with 10 bases between. Germline V gene data show CDR1 as LGHNA and CDR2 as YNFKEQ. The CDR3 contains 14 residues. The CDR3 loop is CASSQTSGDYGYTF. CDR3 bases: TGTGCCAGCAGCCAAACATCAGGGGACTATGGCTACACCTTC.

This chain joins TRBV4-1 and TRBJ2-5; 9 bases match TRBD2. The CDR3 has 18 residues. Trimming cost V 0 bases and J 5 bases; bases outside gene matches: 13. Germline V gives CDR1 MGHRA, CDR2 YSYEKL. CDR3 protein: CASSQERGASGAGETQYF. The CDR3 DNA reads as TGCGCCAGCAGCCAAGAGAGGGGGGCTAGCGGGGCAGGCGAGACCCAGTACTTC.

This sequence joins TRBV4-1 and TRBJ2-5; D might be TRBD2 (5 bases). CDR1 MGHRA and CDR2 YSYEKL come from the germline V gene. The CDR3 has 14 residues. Trimming removed 1 base at V and 4 bases at J, with 10 bases between. The CDR3 sequence: CASSQGEGRETQYF. The CDR3 DNA sequence: TGCGCCAGCAGCCAAGGGGAAGGGAGAGAGACCCAGTACTTC.

The gene calls are TRBV6-5 and TRBJ2-1, with 8 nucleotides matching TRBD1. Per germline, CDR1 MNHEY and CDR2 SVGAGI. The junction had 3 bases not matched to a gene; V was cut back by 1 base and J by 7 bases. There are 14 residues in the CDR3. CDR3 loop: CASSYLDRVNEQFF. In DNA form, the CDR3 reads TGTGCCAGCAGTTACTTGGACAGGGTTAATGAGCAGTTCTTC.

The chain couples TRBV4-1 to TRBJ2-4; D is uncertain. CDR1 is MGHRA, CDR2 YSYEKL, per germline. Trimming took off 3 bases at V and 0 bases at J, with 6 bases between the two ends. The CDR3 totals 14 residues. The CDR3 nucleotides read TGCGCCAGCAGCCAGTTACTAGCCAAAAACATTCAGTACTTC. Its protein product is CASSQLLAKNIQYF.

This chain uses TRBV21-1 with TRBJ2-2; the table's D call TRBD1 went unverified against the DNA. TRBV21-1 is a known pseudogene. This CDR3 spans 19 amino acids. The CDR3 sequence: CASSKEADGQGAVTGELFF. The CDR3 DNA follows: TGTGCCAGCAGCAAAGAGGCGGATGGACAGGGGGCGGTCACCGGGGAGCTGTTTTTT.

The chain joins TRBV9 to TRBJ1-1; a weak D match, TRBD1 (5 bases). Trimming took off 0 bases at V and 1 base at J, with 10 bases between the two ends. There are 15 residues in the CDR3. The germline CDR1 and CDR2 sequences are SGDLS and YYNGEE. The CDR3 coding sequence is TGTGCCAGCAGCGTAGGTGGGGACTCGAACACTGAAGCTTTCTTT. It translates to CASSVGGDSNTEAFF. Looking up the rest from reference TRBV9 and TRBJ1-1 gives the full variable domain: DSGVTQTPKHLITATGQRVTLRCSPRSGDLSVYWYQQSLDQGLQFLIQYYNGEERAKGNILERFSAQQFPDLHSELNLSSLELGDSALYFCASSVGGDSNTEAFFGQGTRLTVV.

The chain joins TRBV29-1 to TRBJ2-1; 9 nucleotides align to TRBD1. V shed 7 bases and J 7 bases; nucleotides not matched to a gene: 5. Germline V CDR1 and CDR2: SQVTM, ANQGSEA. This CDR3 is built from 12 residues. The CDR3 spells CSARDRENEQFF. In DNA, the CDR3 is TGCAGCGCCCGGGACAGGGAAAATGAGCAGTTCTTC.

The J gene is TRBJ1-1, the V gene TRBV4-2; 10 bases align to TRBD1. Losses at the gene ends were 0 bases for V and 5 bases for J; bases not matched to a gene: 3. CDR1 and CDR2 from the germline V gene are LGHNA and YNFKEQ. This CDR3 is built from 15 residues. CDR3 sequence: CASSQDGQGETEAFF. The CDR3 DNA sequence: TGTGCCAGCAGCCAAGATGGACAGGGGGAAACTGAAGCTTTCTTT.

This chain uses TRBV20-1 with TRBJ1-6; maybe TRBD1 (5 bases). CDR1 is DFQATT, CDR2 SNEGSKA, per germline (reference sequence). CDR3 length: 13 residues. Trimming left V 3 bases short and J 5 bases short, with 8 bases between. The CDR3: CSASPGHNSPLHF. As DNA, the CDR3 is TGCAGTGCTAGTCCAGGGCATAATTCACCCCTCCACTTT.

This rearrangement joins TRBV27 to TRBJ2-7; D is possibly TRBD2 (6 bases). V was clipped by 4 bases and J by 7 bases, with 11 bases between them. Germline-derived CDR1 and CDR2 are MNHEY and SMNVEV (reference sequence). The CDR3 is 12 amino acids. In nucleotides, the CDR3 is TGTGCCAGCAGTTCCCTGGGGAGGGAGCAGTACTTC. As protein: CASSSLGREQYF.

The V call is TRBV4-1, the J call TRBJ2-1; TRBD2 aligns across 7 bases. V shed 5 bases, J shed 2 bases, and the junction held 6 bases outside the gene matches. The CDR3 is 15 amino acids. CDR1 is MGHRA, CDR2 YSYEKL, per germline. CDR3: CASSARGNPYNEQFF. The CDR3 coding sequence is TGCGCCAGCAGCGCGCGGGGGAACCCCTACAATGAGCAGTTCTTC.

The chain has TRBV7-9 and TRBJ2-3, with D hard to call. CDR3 length: 13 amino acids. V was shortened by 5 bases and J by 3 bases, with 9 bases between the two germline ends. The germline gives CDR1 SEHNR, CDR2 FQNEAQ (reference sequence). CDR3 nucleotide sequence: TGTGCCAGCAGCCCAGAGGTTACAGATACGCAGTATTTT. Amino acid sequence: CASSPEVTDTQYF.

In DNA form, the CDR3 reads TGTGCCAGCAGCCTCGGGTGGACAGGGGGATCCTACGAGCAGTACTTC. This translates into CASSLGWTGGSYEQYF. V gene TRBV27 combines with J gene TRBJ2-7, with 10 bases aligning to TRBD1. The CDR3 is made up of 16 amino acids. Germline lookup yields CDR1 MNHEY and CDR2 SMNVEV (reference sequence). V gave up 6 bases and J gave up 1 base; unmatched junction bases: 9.

This rearrangement joins TRBV5-4 to TRBJ1-2; D might be TRBD1 (5 bases). This CDR3 region has 15 residues. The germline CDR1 and CDR2 sequences are SGHNT and YYREEE (reference sequence). V was clipped by 2 bases and J by 2 bases, with 13 bases between them. CDR3 region: CASSFKGEGNYGYTF. DNA for the CDR3: TGTGCCAGCAGCTTTAAAGGGGAGGGGAACTATGGCTACACCTTC.

A single count supports this clone. The chain has TRBV5-1 and TRBJ2-7; 11 nucleotides line up with TRBD2. Germline V gene sequence: CDR1 SGHRS, CDR2 YFSETQ. The CDR3 runs to 14 residues. V dropped 5 bases and J dropped 4; count of bases not matched to a gene: 5. The CDR3 here is CASRPGLAEYEQYF. CDR3 nucleotides: TGCGCCAGCAGACCGGGACTAGCGGAATACGAGCAGTACTTC.

The chain joins TRBV15 to TRBJ2-1, with 9 nucleotides matching TRBD2. Trimming cost V 2 bases and J 3 bases; bases outside gene matches: 5. CDR3 length equals 16 residues. The germline gives CDR1 LNHNV, CDR2 YYDKDF (reference sequence). The CDR3 reads CATSRTAGGDYNEQFF. DNA for the CDR3: TGTGCCACCAGCAGAACCGCGGGGGGGGACTACAATGAGCAGTTCTTC.

J is TRBJ1-4 and V is TRBV9; 9 positions match TRBD1. Trimming at V came to 4 bases and at J to 8 bases, leaving 6 bases not matched to a gene. The germline CDR1 and CDR2 sequences are SGDLS and YYNGEE. The CDR3 spans 14 residues. Written as DNA, the CDR3 is TGTGCCAGCAGCCCTCGGACAGGGGAGGAAAAACTGTTTTTT. This sequence encodes CASSPRTGEEKLFF.

The J gene is TRBJ1-1, the V gene TRBV5-1; a weak D match, TRBD1 (5 bases). Germline loops: CDR1 SGHRS, CDR2 YFSETQ. Trimming removed 3 bases from V and 5 bases from J, with 14 bases in between. The CDR3 totals 14 residues. This chain's CDR3 is CASSSQVRRTEAFF. The CDR3 coding sequence is TGCGCCAGCAGCTCACAGGTACGAAGAACTGAAGCTTTCTTT.

This sequence joins TRBV4-1 and TRBJ2-7, with D perhaps TRBD2 (5 bases). CDR1 is MGHRA, CDR2 YSYEKL, per germline. CDR3 length: 20 residues. V dropped 0 bases and J dropped 0 bases, with 24 bases sitting between them. The CDR3 DNA is TGCGCCAGCAGCCAAGACCATCCACCCCGTTCGCGGGCCAACTCCTACGAGCAGTACTTC. As protein: CASSQDHPPRSRANSYEQYF.

This chain uses TRBV7-9 with TRBJ1-6; 9 nucleotides align to TRBD1. Germline loops: CDR1 SEHNR, CDR2 FQNEAQ (reference sequence). V was clipped by 5 bases and J by 7 bases; unmatched bases: 12. This CDR3 has 17 residues. The CDR3 sequence is CASSGRDRGYMNSPLHF. As DNA, the CDR3 is TGTGCCAGCAGCGGAAGAGACAGGGGGTATATGAATTCACCCCTCCACTTT.